This entry lists 29 T cell receptor beta chains sequenced from one sample in a study of lymphopenia after photon versus proton radiotherapy. Profiling relied on immunoSEQ multiplex PCR, and the TCRdb table lists in-frame clones only, not all of them. The sample has 68,000 or so clones, roughly 88% seen once. Sequencing used peripheral blood, obtained from a patient treated with photon-based radiotherapy. These receptors were obtained from a woman between 65 and 79 years old with pancreatic cancer.

This clone appeared a single time. For the CDR3, the DNA is TGTGCCAGCACTTCAATAGGGCGGGATGACTACGAGCAGTACTTC. This translates into CASTSIGRDDYEQYF. The genes are TRBV28 and TRBJ2-7, with D tentatively TRBD2 (6 bases). The CDR3 sequence is 15 residues long. CDR1 MDHEN and CDR2 SYDVKM come from the germline V gene. The V end lost 7 bases, the J end lost 3 bases, and 19 bases lay between the germline ends.

The chain has TRBV7-2 and TRBJ2-6, with TRBD1 identical over 10 bases. In germline, CDR1 is SGHTA, CDR2 FQGNSA. CDR3 length: 17 amino acids. The V gene end was trimmed by 5 bases and the J gene end by 3 bases; junction bases not matched to a gene: 7. CDR3 in DNA: TGTGCCAGCAGCCAGGGACAGGGGAGAGGTGGGGCCAACGTCCTGACTTTC. This sequence encodes CASSQGQGRGGANVLTF.

The chain couples TRBV7-2 to TRBJ1-3; D not resolved. Trimming took off 1 base at V and 0 bases at J, with 7 bases between the two ends. CDR3 length equals 15 residues. The germline V gene encodes CDR1 SGHTA and CDR2 FQGNSA. CDR3 in amino acids: CASSLVQFSGNTIYF. The CDR3 nucleotides are TGTGCCAGCAGCTTAGTACAGTTCTCTGGAAACACCATATATTTT.

CDR3 DNA sequence: TGTGCCTGGAGTGTACTTCAATCACCCCTCCACTTT. Protein: CAWSVLQSPLHF. The chain joins TRBV30 to TRBJ1-6; D unclear. This CDR3 is 12 amino acids long. V was pared by 0 bases and J by 10 bases, with 7 bases between. Germline CDR1 reads GTSNPN; CDR2 reads SVGIG (reference sequence). The whole variable domain, filled in from reference TRBV30 and TRBJ1-6, reads SQTIHQWPATLVQPVGSPLSLECTVEGTSNPNLYWYRQAAGRGLQLLFYSVGIGQISSEVPQNLSASRPQDRQFILSSKKLLLSDSGFYLCAWSVLQSPLHFGNGTRLTVT.

J is TRBJ1-5 and V is TRBV15; tentatively, D is TRBD1 (6 bases). V was cut by 0 bases and J by 3 bases, with 15 bases left in between. CDR3 length equals 17 residues. Germline CDR1 is LNHNV and CDR2 is YYDKDF (reference sequence). The chain's CDR3 is CATSREGTPGLNQPQHF. The CDR3 DNA follows: TGTGCCACCAGCAGAGAGGGGACACCCGGACTCAATCAGCCCCAGCATTTT.

The chain has TRBV5-8 and TRBJ1-5, with TRBD1 matching 8 bases. Trimming took 0 bases from V and 4 from J; bases not matched to a gene: 6. Germline CDR1 SGHTS, CDR2 YDEGEE. The CDR3 sequence is 16 residues long. The CDR3: CASSLVPTGGNQPQHF. The CDR3 DNA follows: TGTGCCAGCAGCTTGGTGCCAACAGGGGGGAATCAGCCCCAGCATTTT.

The chain links TRBV7-9 to TRBJ2-1; D ambiguous. This CDR3 region has 13 residues. V gave up 2 bases and J gave up 6 bases, with 8 bases separating them. The germline CDR1 and CDR2 sequences are SEHNR and FQNEAQ (reference sequence). CDR3 loop: CASSLNSPNEQFF. The CDR3 coding sequence is TGTGCCAGCAGCTTAAATTCCCCCAATGAGCAGTTCTTC.

The chain is built from TRBV7-2 and TRBJ2-2; 8 positions agree with TRBD1. The CDR3 has 15 residues. Germline CDR1 is SGHTA and CDR2 is FQGNSA. J gave up 2 bases and V 3 bases, and 2 bases lay outside the gene matches. Written as DNA, the CDR3 is TGTGCCAGCAGCTTCGGGACAGGCAACACCGGGGAGCTGTTTTTT. Encoded protein: CASSFGTGNTGELFF.

The J gene is TRBJ1-4, the V gene TRBV28; 8 bases fit TRBD1. CDR1 MDHEN and CDR2 SYDVKM come from the germline V gene. CDR3 length equals 14 residues. With V trimmed by 5 bases and J by 7 bases, 6 bases remained unmatched. CDR3 amino acids: CASSPRTGSEKLFF. CDR3 bases: TGTGCCAGCAGTCCAAGGACAGGGTCTGAAAAACTGTTTTTT.

The gene calls are TRBV28 and TRBJ2-5; possibly TRBD1 or TRBD2 for D (5 bases each). Trimming shortened V by 3 bases and J by 5 bases, and 16 bases separated the two germline ends. From germline, CDR1 is MDHEN and CDR2 SYDVKM. This CDR3 has 15 amino acids. This CDR3 is CASSFPGLGEETQYF. CDR3 bases: TGTGCCAGCAGTTTTCCAGGTTTGGGGGAGGAGACCCAGTACTTC.

This chain joins TRBV20-1 and TRBJ2-3; D unclear. Per the germline V gene, CDR1 is DFQATT and CDR2 is SNEGSKA (reference sequence). This CDR3 spans 11 amino acids. V shed 1 base and J shed 6 bases, with 5 bases lying between them. The CDR3 spells CSARGGDTQYF. CDR3 nucleotides: TGCAGTGCTAGAGGTGGGGATACGCAGTATTTT.

The rearrangement joins TRBV5-4 to TRBJ2-7; 7 nucleotides match TRBD2. The trim removed 2 bases at V and 0 bases at J, leaving 5 bases unmatched. Germline CDR1 and CDR2: SGHNT and YYREEE (reference sequence). The CDR3 is 15 amino acids. CDR3 protein: CASSFPGGPSYEQYF. The CDR3 coding sequence is TGTGCCAGCAGCTTTCCGGGAGGACCCTCCTACGAGCAGTACTTC.

As concerns this clone: Other DNA sequences in this sample translate to the same CDR3. The V call is TRBV7-9, the J call TRBJ2-7; D gene uncertain. Trimming removed 1 base from V and 0 bases from J, with 10 bases in between. This CDR3 comprises 15 residues. Germline values: CDR1 SEHNR, CDR2 FQNEAQ (reference sequence). CDR3 residues: CASSLVSGRSYEQYF. The CDR3 DNA is TGTGCCAGCAGCTTAGTATCCGGTCGCTCCTACGAGCAGTACTTC.

This chain connects TRBV5-6 to TRBJ2-2, with 11 bases matching TRBD2. Germline CDR1 reads SGHDT; CDR2 reads YYEEEE. This CDR3 region has 19 residues. V was pared by 5 bases and J by 1 base, with 13 bases of the junction left unmatched. The CDR3 DNA sequence: TGTGCCAGCAGTAGACTAGCGGGACCTATTCTTTTGAACACCGGGGAGCTGTTTTTT. Its protein product is CASSRLAGPILLNTGELFF. Drawing the rest from reference TRBV5-6 and TRBJ2-2, the complete variable domain is DAGVTQSPTHLIKTRGQQVTLRCSPKSGHDTVSWYQQALGQGPQFIFQYYEEEERQRGNFPDRFSGHQFPNYSSELNVNALLLGDSALYLCASSRLAGPILLNTGELFFGEGSRLTVL.

This clone was seen a single time. The chain combines TRBV18 with TRBJ1-1, with 7 bases aligning to TRBD1. Germline loops: CDR1 KGHSH, CDR2 LQKENI. This CDR3 has 15 residues. V shed 6 bases and J 5 bases; nucleotides not matched to a gene: 12. The CDR3: CASSPLGGEGTEAFF. CDR3 DNA: TGTGCCAGCTCGCCCCTAGGGGGCGAGGGGACTGAAGCTTTCTTT.

The chain combines TRBV28 with TRBJ2-1, with D possibly called TRBD1 or TRBD2 (5 bases each). Trimming removed 9 bases from V and 7 bases from J, with 22 bases in between. The CDR3 extends over 15 amino acids. Germline CDR1 is MDHEN and CDR2 is SYDVKM. The CDR3 DNA reads as TGTGCCAGTGGAACCGGGACCCTGCTCATTAATGAGCAGTTCTTC. Protein: CASGTGTLLINEQFF.

The V and J genes are TRBV7-2 and TRBJ2-1; tentative D call: TRBD2 (6 bases). The ends were cut back, 1 base at V and 1 base at J, with 8 bases in the middle. The CDR3 length is 15 residues. CDR1 and CDR2 (germline): SGHTA, FQGNSA. In DNA, the CDR3 is TGTGCCAGCAGCTTAGTAGCGGATTCCTACAATGAGCAGTTCTTC. It translates to CASSLVADSYNEQFF. The full variable domain, in which reference TRBV7-2 and TRBJ2-1 provide the parts outside the CDR3, is GAGVSQSPSNKVTEKGKDVELRCDPISGHTALYWYRQSLGQGLEFLIYFQGNSAPDKSGLPSDRFSAERTGGSVSTLTIQRTQQEDSAVYLCASSLVADSYNEQFFGPGTRLTVL.

The chain links TRBV7-2 to TRBJ2-1; the match to TRBD2 covers 8 bases. CDR1 SGHTA and CDR2 FQGNSA come from the germline V gene. This CDR3 region has 15 residues. Trimming removed 5 bases from V and 0 bases from J; junction bases left unmatched: 3. The CDR3 is CASSRSGSSYNEQFF. CDR3 bases: TGTGCCAGCAGCCGCAGCGGGAGCTCCTACAATGAGCAGTTCTTC.

This clone came up a few times. This chain joins TRBV28 and TRBJ2-7, with TRBD2 matching 8 bases. The V and J ends lost 2 bases and 4 bases, in that order; junction bases with no gene match: 4. The CDR3 extends over 14 amino acids. Germline CDR1 reads MDHEN; CDR2 reads SYDVKM. This CDR3 reads CASSLLGTSYEQYF. CDR3 bases: TGTGCCAGCAGTTTACTCGGGACTAGTTACGAGCAGTACTTC. The whole variable domain, remainder taken from reference TRBV28 and TRBJ2-7, is DVKVTQSSRYLVKRTGEKVFLECVQDMDHENMFWYRQDPGLGLRLIYFSYDVKMKEKGDIPEGYSVSREKKERFSLILESASTNQTSMYLCASSLLGTSYEQYFGPGTRLTVT.

V is TRBV19 and J is TRBJ1-2; D unresolved. From germline, CDR1 is LNHDA and CDR2 SQIVND (reference sequence). The CDR3 has 12 residues. V was clipped by 6 bases and J by 1 base, with 6 bases between them. As DNA, the CDR3 is TGTGCCAGTAGACAGAGTAACTATGGCTACACCTTC. Translated, it gives CASRQSNYGYTF.

The chain couples TRBV4-3 to TRBJ2-7; either TRBD1 or TRBD2 may fit D (5 bases each). V was cut by 1 base and J by 3 bases, with 10 bases left in between. The CDR3 spans 14 residues. Germline CDR1 LGHNA, CDR2 YSLEER. CDR3 nucleotides: TGCGCCAGCAGCCAAGGACGGGACGGCTACGAGCAGTACTTC. This encodes CASSQGRDGYEQYF.

The chain joins TRBV27 to TRBJ2-7; the D gene could be TRBD1 or TRBD2 (5 bases each). CDR1 is MNHEY, CDR2 SMNVEV, per germline (reference sequence). Trimming took off 4 bases at V and 0 bases at J, with 19 bases between the two ends. The CDR3 has 17 amino acids. CDR3 sequence: CASSSTPGPLSSYEQYF. CDR3 in DNA: TGTGCCAGCAGTTCGACGCCGGGACCTTTGAGCTCCTACGAGCAGTACTTC.

The chain has TRBV27 and TRBJ1-6; D is perhaps TRBD1 (5 bases). The CDR3 runs 15 residues. Trimming removed 6 bases at V and 6 bases at J, with 15 bases between. Germline V CDR1 and CDR2: MNHEY, SMNVEV (reference sequence). The CDR3 region has the DNA TGTGCCAGCAGGGGGAGGGGAACCTTTAATTCACCCCTCCACTTT. Its translation: CASRGRGTFNSPLHF.

Points on this clone: Mismatch with germline at one junction end may stem from a read error. The chain couples TRBV4-3 to TRBJ2-7, with 8 bases fitting TRBD2. The CDR3 extends over 13 amino acids. Germline values: CDR1 LGHNA, CDR2 YSLEER. CDR3 sequence reads: CASSQGERGRTHF. The CDR3 coding sequence is TGCGCCAGCAGCCAAGGAGAGCGCGGGAGGACACACTTC.

The chain uses TRBV28 and TRBJ2-7; D uncertain. Germline lookup yields CDR1 MDHEN and CDR2 SYDVKM. This CDR3 is built from 11 residues. Trimming took 5 bases from V and 6 from J, leaving 8 bases between them. CDR3 region: CASSTLLEQYF. The DNA for the CDR3 is TGTGCCAGCAGTACCTTACTCGAGCAGTACTTC.

The V call is TRBV5-1, the J call TRBJ2-1, with TRBD2 identical over 10 bases. The V segment lost 2 bases and the J segment 5 bases; nucleotides outside the gene matches: 4. In germline, CDR1 is SGHRS, CDR2 YFSETQ. This CDR3 spans 15 amino acids. The CDR3 DNA reads as TGCGCCAGCAGCTTCGGACTAGCGGCCGACAATGAGCAGTTCTTC. Encoded protein: CASSFGLAADNEQFF.

This sequence joins TRBV5-8 and TRBJ2-2, with TRBD1 identical over 9 bases. Germline V gives CDR1 SGHTS, CDR2 YDEGEE. The CDR3 runs to 15 residues. Unmatched junction bases numbered 6, after V lost 4 bases and J lost 5 bases. The CDR3 reads CASSRGTGWTGELFF. The CDR3, as DNA: TGTGCCAGCAGCCGAGGGACAGGGTGGACCGGGGAGCTGTTTTTT.

The V gene is TRBV5-1, the J gene TRBJ2-1; 11 positions agree with TRBD2. The CDR3 covers 15 residues. Losses at the gene ends were 4 bases for V and 6 bases for J; bases not matched to a gene: 6. The germline CDR1 and CDR2 sequences are SGHRS and YFSETQ. The CDR3 loop is CASSRTSGSGNEQFF. The CDR3, as DNA: TGCGCCAGCAGCCGCACTAGCGGGAGTGGCAATGAGCAGTTCTTC.

The CDR3 region is CTSSQDRACGYTF. CDR3 in DNA: TGCACCAGCAGCCAAGACAGGGCATGCGGCTACACCTTC. The chain joins TRBV1 to TRBJ1-2; the table's D call TRBD1 went unverified against the DNA. TRBV1 is a known pseudogene. The CDR3 runs 13 residues.